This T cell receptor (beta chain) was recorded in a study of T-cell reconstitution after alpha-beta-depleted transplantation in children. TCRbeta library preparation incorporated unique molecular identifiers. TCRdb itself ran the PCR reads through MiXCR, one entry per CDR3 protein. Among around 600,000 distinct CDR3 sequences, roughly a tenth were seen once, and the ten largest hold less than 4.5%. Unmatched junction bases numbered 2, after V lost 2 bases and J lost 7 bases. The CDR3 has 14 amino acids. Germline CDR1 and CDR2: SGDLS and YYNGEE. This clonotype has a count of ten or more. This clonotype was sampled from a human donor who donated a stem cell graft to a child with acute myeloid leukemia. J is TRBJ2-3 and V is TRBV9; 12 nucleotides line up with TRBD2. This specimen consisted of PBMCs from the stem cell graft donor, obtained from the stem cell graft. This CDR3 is CASSVRTSGNTQYF. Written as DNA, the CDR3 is TGTGCCAGCAGCGTCCGGACTAGCGGGAATACGCAGTATTTT.